This note documents a single T cell receptor (beta chain) sequence. No antigen is known for it. Some clones are missing from TCRdb's copy, which holds only in-frame ones; the method was immunoSEQ multiplex PCR. Here the sample spans roughly 28,000 clones, around 84% being singletons. Each patient relapsed following autologous stem cell transplantation, and prior brentuximab vedotin exposure differed. Best responses included complete response and partial response; otherwise, the best response was progressive disease. The sample is drawn from a study of PD-1 blockade in classical Hodgkin lymphoma. Study-level findings and limits: Complete responders showed a baseline diversity that resembled the diversity of newly diagnosed patients.

The germline CDR1 and CDR2 sequences are SGHTA and FQGNSA. The trim removed 4 bases at V and 5 bases at J, leaving 12 bases unmatched. The CDR3 sequence is 16 residues long. This receptor was identified in a human donor with classical Hodgkin lymphoma. Sample: peripheral blood mononuclear cells (PBMCs), taken before the second cycle of nivolumab. This sequence joins TRBV7-2 and TRBJ2-7; 9 bases are shared with TRBD2. CDR3 sequence (DNA): TGTGCCAGCAGCTCTGTGCGGGGGGGCCTTATCCACGAGCAGTACTTC. This codes for CASSSVRGGLIHEQYF. The entire variable domain, with the rest obtained from reference TRBV7-2 and TRBJ2-7, is as follows: GAGVSQSPSNKVTEKGKDVELRCDPISGHTALYWYRQSLGQGLEFLIYFQGNSAPDKSGLPSDRFSAERTGGSVSTLTIQRTQQEDSAVYLCASSSVRGGLIHEQYFGPGTRLTVT.